The clone carrying this TCR beta chain has only a few counts. What it binds is unknown. This specimen belongs to a study of T cell repertoires in cytomegalovirus infection. Overall study: Both CMV infection and a matching HLA type were indicated by public TCR beta signatures. Study findings and constraints: The cumulative frequency of public TCR beta families identified carriers of CMV plus the relevant HLA. Dominant in the ex vivo response were TCR beta clonotypes restricted by HLA-C and specific for CMV.

TCRdb re-derived calls from the reads in MiXCR, one entry per CDR3 protein. The sample lists about 300,000 distinct CDR3 sequences, over 20% occurring once. The source of this sequence is a human donor in good health (CMV status not recorded). Some clones in this sample may be carry-over from other donors' samples. Material: PBMCs.

The CDR3 DNA reads as TGTGCCACCAGCAGAGGGGGACTGAGATCCACAGATACGCAGTATTTT. This codes for CATSRGGLRSTDTQYF. V gene TRBV15 combines with J gene TRBJ2-3, with a possible D match to TRBD2 (6 bases). Germline CDR1 and CDR2: LNHNV and YYDKDF (reference sequence). CDR3 length equals 16 residues. V lost 1 base and J 2 bases, leaving 13 bases between the germline ends.